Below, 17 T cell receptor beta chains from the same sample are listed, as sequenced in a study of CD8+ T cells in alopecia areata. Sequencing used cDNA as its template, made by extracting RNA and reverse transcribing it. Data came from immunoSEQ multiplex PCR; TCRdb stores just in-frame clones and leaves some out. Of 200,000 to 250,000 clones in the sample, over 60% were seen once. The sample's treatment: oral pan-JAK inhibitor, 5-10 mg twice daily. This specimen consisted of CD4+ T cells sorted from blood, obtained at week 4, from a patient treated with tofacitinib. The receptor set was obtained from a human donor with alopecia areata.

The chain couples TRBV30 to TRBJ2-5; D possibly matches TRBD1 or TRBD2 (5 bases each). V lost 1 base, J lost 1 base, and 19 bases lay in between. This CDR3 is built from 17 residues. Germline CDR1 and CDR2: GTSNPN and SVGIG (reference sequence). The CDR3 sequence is CAWSAFPGTRIQETQYF. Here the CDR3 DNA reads TGTGCCTGGAGTGCCTTCCCCGGGACCCGAATCCAAGAGACCCAGTACTTC. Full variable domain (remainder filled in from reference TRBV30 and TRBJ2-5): SQTIHQWPATLVQPVGSPLSLECTVEGTSNPNLYWYRQAAGRGLQLLFYSVGIGQISSEVPQNLSASRPQDRQFILSSKKLLLSDSGFYLCAWSAFPGTRIQETQYFGPGTRLLVL.

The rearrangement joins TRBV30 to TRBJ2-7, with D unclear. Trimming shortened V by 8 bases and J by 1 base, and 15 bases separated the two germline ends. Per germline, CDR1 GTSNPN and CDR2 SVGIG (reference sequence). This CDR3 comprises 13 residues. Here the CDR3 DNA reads TGTGCCGGGCGTTATGGCGTTTCCTACGAGCAGTACTTC. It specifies CAGRYGVSYEQYF.

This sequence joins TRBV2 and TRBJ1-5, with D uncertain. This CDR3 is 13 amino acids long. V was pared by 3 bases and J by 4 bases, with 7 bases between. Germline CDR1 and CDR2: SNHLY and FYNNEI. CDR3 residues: CASSDNENQPQHF. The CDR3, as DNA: TGTGCCAGCAGTGATAATGAGAATCAGCCCCAGCATTTT.

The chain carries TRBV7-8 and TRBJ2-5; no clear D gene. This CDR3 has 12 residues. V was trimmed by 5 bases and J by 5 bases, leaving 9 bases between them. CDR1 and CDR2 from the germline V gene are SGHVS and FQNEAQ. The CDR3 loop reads CASSQPQETQYF. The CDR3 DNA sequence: TGTGCCAGCAGCCAACCCCAGGAGACCCAGTACTTC. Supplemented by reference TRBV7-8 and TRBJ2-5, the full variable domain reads GAGVSQSPRYKVAKRGQDVALRCDPISGHVSLFWYQQALGQGPEFLTYFQNEAQLDKSGLPSDRFFAERPEGSVSTLKIQRTQQEDSAVYLCASSQPQETQYFGPGTRLLVL.

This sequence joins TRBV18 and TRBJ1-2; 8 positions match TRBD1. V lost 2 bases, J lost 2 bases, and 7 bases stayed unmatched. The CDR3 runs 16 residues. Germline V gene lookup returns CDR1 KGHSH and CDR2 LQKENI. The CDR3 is CASSPDQGALNYGYTF. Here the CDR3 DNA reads TGTGCCAGCTCACCAGACCAGGGGGCCCTAAACTATGGCTACACCTTC.

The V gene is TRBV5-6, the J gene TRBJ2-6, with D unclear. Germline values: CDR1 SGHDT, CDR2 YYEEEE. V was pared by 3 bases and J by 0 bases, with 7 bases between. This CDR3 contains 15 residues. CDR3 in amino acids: CASSSITSGANVLTF. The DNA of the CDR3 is TGTGCCAGCAGCTCGATCACCTCTGGGGCCAACGTCCTGACTTTC.

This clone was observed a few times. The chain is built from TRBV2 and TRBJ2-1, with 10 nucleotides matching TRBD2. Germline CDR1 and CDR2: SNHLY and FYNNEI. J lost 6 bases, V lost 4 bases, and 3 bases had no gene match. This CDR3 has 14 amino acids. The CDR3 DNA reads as TGTGCCAGCAGTGTGAGCGGGGGGGTCAATGAGCAGTTCTTC. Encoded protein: CASSVSGGVNEQFF.

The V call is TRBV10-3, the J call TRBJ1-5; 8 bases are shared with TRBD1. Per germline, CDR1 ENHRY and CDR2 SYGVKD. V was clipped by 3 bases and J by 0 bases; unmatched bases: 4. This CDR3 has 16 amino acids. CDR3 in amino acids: CAISEGTGSSNQPQHF. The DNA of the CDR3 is TGTGCCATCAGTGAAGGGACAGGTTCTAGCAATCAGCCCCAGCATTTT.

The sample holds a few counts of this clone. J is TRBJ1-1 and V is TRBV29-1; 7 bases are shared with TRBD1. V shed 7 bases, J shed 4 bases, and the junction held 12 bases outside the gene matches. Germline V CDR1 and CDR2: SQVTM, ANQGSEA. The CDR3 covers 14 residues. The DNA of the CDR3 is TGCAGCGCCCATAAAAACAGGGGAGGCACTGAAGCTTTCTTT. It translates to CSAHKNRGGTEAFF.

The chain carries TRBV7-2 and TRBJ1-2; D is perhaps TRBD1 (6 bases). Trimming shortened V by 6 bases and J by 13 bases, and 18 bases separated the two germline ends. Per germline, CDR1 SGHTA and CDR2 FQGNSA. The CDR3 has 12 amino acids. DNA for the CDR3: TGTGCCAGCAGTCGAACCGGGACACCGGGCACCTTC. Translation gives CASSRTGTPGTF. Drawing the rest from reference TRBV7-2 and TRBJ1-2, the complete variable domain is GAGVSQSPSNKVTEKGKDVELRCDPISGHTALYWYRQSLGQGLEFLIYFQGNSAPDKSGLPSDRFSAERTGGSVSTLTIQRTQQEDSAVYLCASSRTGTPGTFGSGTRLTVV.

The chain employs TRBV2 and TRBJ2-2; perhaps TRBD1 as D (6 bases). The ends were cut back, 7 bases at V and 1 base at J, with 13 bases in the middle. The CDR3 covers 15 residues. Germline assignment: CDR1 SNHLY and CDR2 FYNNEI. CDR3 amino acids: CASKTGTMNTGELFF. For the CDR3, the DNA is TGTGCCAGCAAAACCGGGACAATGAACACCGGGGAGCTGTTTTTT.

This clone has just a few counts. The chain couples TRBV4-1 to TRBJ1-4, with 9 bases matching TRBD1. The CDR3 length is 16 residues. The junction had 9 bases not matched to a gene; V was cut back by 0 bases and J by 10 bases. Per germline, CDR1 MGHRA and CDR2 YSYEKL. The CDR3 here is CASSQERGQGAAKLFF. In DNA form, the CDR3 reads TGCGCCAGCAGCCAAGAAAGGGGACAGGGCGCCGCAAAACTGTTTTTT.

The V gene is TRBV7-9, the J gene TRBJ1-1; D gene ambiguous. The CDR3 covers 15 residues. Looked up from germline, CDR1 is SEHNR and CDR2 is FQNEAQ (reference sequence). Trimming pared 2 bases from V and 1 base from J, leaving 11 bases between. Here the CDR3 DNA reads TGTGCCAGCAGCTTAAAAAGGTGGGGGAACACTGAAGCTTTCTTT. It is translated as CASSLKRWGNTEAFF.

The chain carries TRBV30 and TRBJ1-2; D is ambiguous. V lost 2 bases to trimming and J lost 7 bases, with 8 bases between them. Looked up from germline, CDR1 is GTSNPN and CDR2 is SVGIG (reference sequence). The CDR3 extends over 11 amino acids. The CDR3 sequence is CAWSFQGGYTF. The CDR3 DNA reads TGTGCCTGGAGTTTCCAAGGTGGCTACACCTTC.

This chain's CDR3 is CASSSRGSGTTANVLTF. The CDR3 DNA reads as TGTGCCAGCAGCTCCCGGGGTAGCGGGACCACGGCCAACGTCCTGACTTTC. The chain is built from TRBV7-9 and TRBJ2-6; 8 bases align to TRBD2. The germline V gene has CDR1 SEHNR and CDR2 FQNEAQ (reference sequence). This CDR3 contains 17 residues. J gave up 6 bases and V 4 bases, and 11 bases lay outside the gene matches. The full variable domain, in which reference TRBV7-9 and TRBJ2-6 provide the parts outside the CDR3, is DTGVSQNPRHKITKRGQNVTFRCDPISEHNRLYWYRQTLGQGPEFLTYFQNEAQLEKSRLLSDRFSAERPKGSFSTLEIQRTEQGDSAMYLCASSSRGSGTTANVLTFGAGSRLTVL.

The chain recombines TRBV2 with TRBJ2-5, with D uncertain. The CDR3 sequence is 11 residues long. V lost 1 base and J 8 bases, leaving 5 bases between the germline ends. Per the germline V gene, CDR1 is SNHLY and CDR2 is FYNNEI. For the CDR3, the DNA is TGTGCCAGCAGTGAAGAGGGAACCCAGTACTTC. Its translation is CASSEEGTQYF.

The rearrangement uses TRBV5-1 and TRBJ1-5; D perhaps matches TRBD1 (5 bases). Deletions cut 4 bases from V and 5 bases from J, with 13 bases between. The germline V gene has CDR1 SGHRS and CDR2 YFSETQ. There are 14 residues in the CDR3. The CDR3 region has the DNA TGCGCCAGCAGCCCCGGACAAGATGATCAGCCCCAGCATTTT. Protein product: CASSPGQDDQPQHF. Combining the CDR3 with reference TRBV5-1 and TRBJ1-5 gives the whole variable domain KAGVTQTPRYLIKTRGQQVTLSCSPISGHRSVSWYQQTPGQGLQFLFEYFSETQRNKGNFPGRFSGRQFSNSRSEMNVSTLELGDSALYLCASSPGQDDQPQHFGDGTRLSIL.